This T cell receptor (beta chain) emerged from a study of lymphopenia after photon versus proton radiotherapy. Study-wide results and caveats: Proton therapy kept repertoires fairly stable, unlike photons, which gained effector/memory cells.

Sequencing used immunoSEQ multiplex PCR; TCRdb keeps in-frame clones, though not all of them. The data contain tens of thousands of clones, about 88% of them seen just once; the ten biggest clones take up more than 6.5%. CDR1 is LNHDA, CDR2 SQIVND, per germline (reference sequence). The CDR3 consists of 16 residues. Germline trimming cut 5 bases from V and 7 bases from J; bases unmatched to any gene: 10. In the case of this clone: Antigen unknown.

The sample here was peripheral blood, taken from a patient treated with proton-based radiotherapy. This sequence was found in a woman in her seventies with pancreatic cancer. Some clones in this sample may be carry-over from other donors' samples. The genes are TRBV19 and TRBJ2-2; 10 bases agree with TRBD2. The DNA for the CDR3 is TGTGCCAGTAGTTCGGTAGCGGGAGGTCGGAGCGGGGAGCTGTTTTTT. Translation: CASSSVAGGRSGELFF.